This T cell receptor (beta chain) was observed in a study of PD-1 blockade in classical Hodgkin lymphoma. V gave up 6 bases and J gave up 4 bases; unmatched junction bases: 10. The germline CDR1 and CDR2 sequences are SGHVS and FQNEAQ. The CDR3 length is 16 residues. All patients experienced relapse after autologous stem cell transplantation, and brentuximab vedotin exposure was variable. Overall study findings and caveats: With respect to the repertoire differences, their causes, possibly disease activity or prior therapy, remain undefined.

TCRdb keeps only in-frame clones here, not all; method: immunoSEQ multiplex PCR. This sample has more than 15,000 clones, with approximately 90% found just once. This clone was observed a single time. Its antigen remains unidentified. Source: peripheral blood mononuclear cells (PBMCs), taken before the second cycle of nivolumab. The rearrangement links TRBV7-8 to TRBJ2-3, with 10 bases that match TRBD2. The receptor was derived from a human donor with classical Hodgkin lymphoma. The CDR3 here is CASSLITSGASDTQYF. In DNA, the CDR3 is TGTGCCAGCAGTTTAATCACTAGCGGGGCGTCAGATACGCAGTATTTT. The complete variable domain, with remaining parts taken from reference TRBV7-8 and TRBJ2-3, reads GAGVSQSPRYKVAKRGQDVALRCDPISGHVSLFWYQQALGQGPEFLTYFQNEAQLDKSGLPSDRFFAERPEGSVSTLKIQRTQQEDSAVYLCASSLITSGASDTQYFGPGTRLTVL.